The clone carrying this T cell receptor (beta chain) was seen at least ten times. Its target is unknown. The data were obtained in a study of neurological immune-mediated disorders. Findings and caveats of the study: Phylogenetic grouping put 18 of 34 multiple sclerosis patients' repertoires into one related-CDR3 cluster, a possible signature.

2 million unsorted PBMCs were stored in RNAlater at -80 °C before RNA extraction. A single record per CDR3 protein comes from TCRdb applying MiXCR to the 5' RACE reads. The profile covers roughly 60,000 distinct CDR3 sequences, with under 4.5% appearing a single time and 3.1% taken by the ten largest. V dropped 2 bases and J dropped 4 bases, with 7 bases sitting between them. Per the germline V gene, CDR1 is SGHRS and CDR2 is YFSETQ. CDR3 size: 12 residues. V gene TRBV5-1 combines with J gene TRBJ2-7; D possibly corresponds to TRBD2 (5 bases). The sequence derives from a woman aged 25 to 39 with multiple sclerosis. The source material was PBMCs. The CDR3 protein is CASSFSGYEQYF. The CDR3 DNA is TGCGCCAGCAGCTTCAGCGGTTACGAGCAGTACTTC.